A single sample gave rise to the 31 T cell receptor beta chains below, sequenced in a study of CD8 T cells in ankylosing spondylitis. TCRdb processed the 5' RACE reads anew with MiXCR; each CDR3 protein has one entry. The table lists 670,000 or so distinct CDR3 sequences, around 20% of them singletons. Study-wide results and caveats: It appeared that ankylosing spondylitis blood was characterized by a TCR beta motif of 8 or 9 highly homologous variants.

No cognate antigen is known for these TCRs. Sequencing used blood, either unsorted or a sorted T cell fraction (not recorded which). Source of these receptors: a male donor with ankylosing spondylitis.

The chain joins TRBV5-4 to TRBJ2-7; D assignment may be TRBD1 or TRBD2 (5 bases each). Germline CDR1 reads SGHNT; CDR2 reads YYREEE (reference sequence). V was shortened by 3 bases and J by 0 bases, with 10 bases between the two germline ends. CDR3 size: 14 residues. The CDR3 bases are TGTGCCAGCAGCTACGGGGCGGTCTCCTACGAGCAGTACTTC. It translates to CASSYGAVSYEQYF.

This chain links TRBV28 with TRBJ2-1; 7 nucleotides align to TRBD1. The ends lost 5 bases at V and 5 bases at J; junction bases unmatched: 6. CDR1 MDHEN and CDR2 SYDVKM come from the germline V gene. CDR3 size: 14 residues. The CDR3: CASSPGTANNEQFF. The DNA for the CDR3 is TGTGCCAGCAGTCCCGGGACAGCAAACAATGAGCAGTTCTTC.

The sample holds a few counts of this clonotype. The V call is TRBV12-3 or TRBV12-4, the J call TRBJ1-4, with 8 bases that match TRBD1. With 6 bases clipped from V and 0 bases from J, the junction kept 3 bases outside the gene matches. This CDR3 is 15 amino acids long. In DNA form, the CDR3 reads TGTGCCAGCAGAAAACAGGGGGCAACTAATGAAAAACTGTTTTTT. Its protein is CASRKQGATNEKLFF.

The table lists this clonotype with many counts. The CDR3 coding sequence is TGCAGTGCCCCTGTCCGGGGGCAGGAATATTATGGCAATCAGCCCCAGCATTTT. Translated: CSAPVRGQEYYGNQPQHF. This rearrangement joins TRBV20-1 to TRBJ1-5, with D possibly matching TRBD1 (6 bases). Trimming cost V 6 bases and J 2 bases, with 26 bases left between them. Looked up from germline, CDR1 is DFQATT and CDR2 is SNEGSKA (reference sequence). CDR3 length: 18 amino acids.

The chain combines TRBV15 with TRBJ2-7; D call uncertain. The ends were cut back, 0 bases at V and 4 bases at J, with 4 bases in the middle. The CDR3 extends over 12 amino acids. CDR1 is LNHNV and CDR2 is YYDKDF in the germline V gene (reference sequence). CDR3 loop: CATSRDMYEQYF. The CDR3 region has the DNA TGTGCCACCAGCAGAGATATGTACGAGCAGTACTTC.

This clonotype was seen a few times. The J gene is TRBJ2-3, the V gene TRBV20-1; 13 nucleotides line up with TRBD2. This CDR3 spans 15 amino acids. Germline-derived CDR1 and CDR2 are DFQATT and SNEGSKA (reference sequence). J lost 4 bases, V lost 4 bases, and 5 bases had no gene match. The CDR3 coding sequence is TGCAGTGCTAACCCGACTAGCGGGAGGTCAGATACGCAGTATTTT. This encodes CSANPTSGRSDTQYF.

J is TRBJ2-4 and V is TRBV12-3 or TRBV12-4, with D tentatively TRBD1 or TRBD2 (5 bases each). The CDR3 is 15 residues long. V was shortened by 4 bases and J by 9 bases, with 19 bases between the two germline ends. This chain's CDR3 is CASSWGSGQVGIQYF. CDR3 nucleotide sequence: TGTGCCAGCAGTTGGGGGAGCGGACAAGTTGGCATTCAGTACTTC.

The chain links TRBV29-1 to TRBJ2-7; 11 nucleotides agree with TRBD2. Trimming cost V 4 bases and J 6 bases; bases outside gene matches: 5. From germline, CDR1 is SQVTM and CDR2 ANQGSEA. CDR3 length equals 13 residues. The CDR3 is CSVVGLAGGEQYF. DNA of the CDR3: TGCAGCGTTGTCGGCCTAGCGGGAGGCGAGCAGTACTTC.

In this sample, this clonotype turned up a few times. The rearrangement links TRBV20-1 to TRBJ2-1, with D uncertain. V shed 0 bases and J shed 6 bases, with 12 bases lying between them. Germline CDR1 is DFQATT and CDR2 is SNEGSKA (reference sequence). The CDR3 length is 14 residues. Here the CDR3 reads CSAREMVSRNEQFF. DNA of the CDR3: TGCAGTGCTAGAGAGATGGTTTCTCGCAATGAGCAGTTCTTC.

This clonotype was observed a few times. This chain joins TRBV11-2 and TRBJ2-2, with D unclear. Trimming left V 3 bases short and J 5 bases short, with 13 bases between. This CDR3 region has 15 residues. Germline values: CDR1 SGHAT, CDR2 FQNNGV. The CDR3 reads CASSLVPTGTGELFF. The DNA of the CDR3 is TGTGCCAGCAGCTTGGTTCCGACTGGAACCGGGGAGCTGTTTTTT.

This clonotype was recorded a few times. V usage is TRBV20-1 and J usage is TRBJ2-2; 7 nucleotides align to TRBD1. V was pared by 4 bases and J by 2 bases, with 4 bases of the junction left unmatched. The CDR3 length is 14 residues. Germline-derived CDR1 and CDR2 are DFQATT and SNEGSKA (reference sequence). CDR3 coding DNA: TGCAGTGCTAAGGGACAGTCAAACACCGGGGAGCTGTTTTTT. Translation gives CSAKGQSNTGELFF.

The V and J genes are TRBV20-1 and TRBJ2-5, with D possibly being TRBD1 or TRBD2 (7 bases each). V lost 0 bases and J lost 3, with 14 bases in between. The germline V gene has CDR1 DFQATT and CDR2 SNEGSKA (reference sequence). The CDR3 runs 15 residues. The chain's CDR3 is CSARDPRGREETQYF. The DNA for the CDR3 is TGCAGTGCTAGAGATCCCAGGGGGAGGGAAGAGACCCAGTACTTC.

V and J are TRBV12-3 or TRBV12-4 and TRBJ1-2, with a weak D call TRBD1 (5 bases). The V end lost 2 bases, the J end lost 7 bases, and 11 bases lay between the germline ends. The CDR3 has 13 amino acids. For the CDR3, the DNA is TGTGCCAGCAGTTTATTGAGGGGCCTTGGCTACACCTTC. Encoded protein: CASSLLRGLGYTF.

The CDR3 here is CASSPGQISGANVLTF. The CDR3 bases are TGTGCCAGCAGCCCTGGTCAGATCTCTGGGGCCAACGTCCTGACTTTC. The genes are TRBV2 and TRBJ2-6; D not resolved. The CDR3 sequence is 16 residues long. V was cut by 6 bases and J by 0 bases, with 12 bases left in between. The germline CDR1 and CDR2 sequences are SNHLY and FYNNEI.

This chain uses TRBV12-3 or TRBV12-4 with TRBJ1-1, with D hard to call. This CDR3 contains 16 residues. Between the trimmed V and J ends, which lost 10 bases and 0 bases, there was a span of 21 bases. The CDR3 nucleotides are TGTGCCACTCTCGTGGGGAGCTCTCGCATGAACACTGAAGCTTTCTTT. The encoded protein is CATLVGSSRMNTEAFF.

This clonotype showed up just a few times. The chain recombines TRBV29-1 with TRBJ2-1, with D possibly being TRBD1 or TRBD2 (5 bases each). Trimming took off 3 bases at V and 1 base at J, with 16 bases between the two ends. Germline lookup yields CDR1 SQVTM and CDR2 ANQGSEA. This CDR3 is built from 16 residues. CDR3 sequence reads: CSVEPIGTSSYNEQFF. The CDR3 nucleotides are TGCAGCGTTGAGCCCATCGGGACCAGTTCCTACAATGAGCAGTTCTTC.

This chain uses TRBV5-5 with TRBJ1-3, with D perhaps matching TRBD1 (5 bases). Germline CDR1 and CDR2: SGHKS and YYEKEE (reference sequence). This CDR3 has 17 residues. Between the trimmed V and J ends, which lost 0 bases and 0 bases, there was a span of 13 bases. Here the CDR3 DNA reads TGTGCCAGCAGCTTGGAACCTACAGGAAACTCTGGAAACACCATATATTTT. Translation gives CASSLEPTGNSGNTIYF.

This clonotype turned up a few times. This rearrangement joins TRBV15 to TRBJ1-1; D call uncertain. This CDR3 region has 14 residues. Germline CDR1 and CDR2: LNHNV and YYDKDF (reference sequence). V lost 1 base, J lost 5 bases, and 11 bases lay in between. Here the CDR3 DNA reads TGTGCCACCAGCAGAGCAGGAGGTCGGACTGAAGCTTTCTTT. Protein: CATSRAGGRTEAFF.

This chain uses TRBV5-1 with TRBJ2-2, with a tentative D call TRBD1 (5 bases). Germline assignment: CDR1 SGHRS and CDR2 YFSETQ. With 1 base removed from V and 7 bases from J, the gap between germline ends came to 11 bases. The CDR3 length is 14 residues. The CDR3 nucleotides read TGCGCCAGCAGCTTGCAGAAGGGGTTCGGGGAGCTGTTTTTT. It is translated as CASSLQKGFGELFF. Filled out from reference TRBV5-1 and TRBJ2-2, the complete variable domain reads KAGVTQTPRYLIKTRGQQVTLSCSPISGHRSVSWYQQTPGQGLQFLFEYFSETQRNKGNFPGRFSGRQFSNSRSEMNVSTLELGDSALYLCASSLQKGFGELFFGEGSRLTVL.

This clonotype has just a few counts. The V and J genes are TRBV12-3 or TRBV12-4 and TRBJ2-3; 9 bases match TRBD2. J lost 5 bases, V lost 2 bases, and 5 bases had no gene match. This CDR3 is built from 15 residues. The CDR3 DNA follows: TGTGCCAGCAGTTTATCGAGACTAGCGGAAGATACGCAGTATTTT. Translation gives CASSLSRLAEDTQYF.

The sample holds many counts of this clonotype. CDR3 in amino acids: CASSDSTAGGGNEQFF. CDR3 DNA sequence: TGTGCCAGCAGTGACTCGACGGCAGGGGGGGGCAATGAGCAGTTCTTC. This chain uses TRBV6-4 with TRBJ2-1; D is perhaps TRBD1 or TRBD2 (7 bases each). The germline gives CDR1 MRHNA, CDR2 SNTAGT. The CDR3 is made up of 16 amino acids. Trimming cost V 0 bases and J 6 bases, with 15 bases left between them.

In its sample, this clonotype was seen a few times. The rearrangement links TRBV5-1 to TRBJ2-2; 7 positions agree with TRBD1. This CDR3 has 16 residues. The V gene's germline CDR1 is SGHRS and CDR2 YFSETQ. The junction had 3 bases not matched to a gene; V was cut back by 0 bases and J by 1 base. The CDR3 DNA reads TGCGCCAGCAGCTTGGAGACAGGGATGAACACCGGGGAGCTGTTTTTT. This translates into CASSLETGMNTGELFF.

The chain has TRBV13 and TRBJ2-1; D may match TRBD1 or TRBD2 (6 bases each). The germline CDR1 and CDR2 sequences are PRHDT and FYEKMQ (reference sequence). CDR3 length equals 16 residues. With 4 bases removed from V and 4 bases from J, the gap between germline ends came to 17 bases. The CDR3 region is CASSSRDIGLYNEQFF. DNA of the CDR3: TGTGCCAGCAGCTCGCGGGACATAGGGTTGTACAATGAGCAGTTCTTC. Based on the CDR3 plus reference TRBV13 and TRBJ2-1, the full variable domain is AAGVIQSPRHLIKEKRETATLKCYPIPRHDTVYWYQQGPGQDPQFLISFYEKMQSDKGSIPDRFSAQQFSDYHSELNMSSLELGDSALYFCASSSRDIGLYNEQFFGPGTRLTVL.

This clonotype was detected a few times. The chain carries TRBV18 and TRBJ2-6; 8 nucleotides agree with TRBD1. Germline V gives CDR1 KGHSH, CDR2 LQKENI. V was pared by 6 bases and J by 0 bases, with 13 bases of the junction left unmatched. The CDR3 extends over 19 amino acids. The CDR3 loop is CASSPLPGQASSGANVLTF. The CDR3 DNA sequence: TGTGCCAGCTCCCCCTTACCGGGACAGGCGAGCTCTGGGGCCAACGTCCTGACTTTC.

This rearrangement joins TRBV20-1 to TRBJ1-6; 7 bases are a match to TRBD1. The CDR3 loop spans 13 amino acids. From germline, CDR1 is DFQATT and CDR2 SNEGSKA (reference sequence). J lost 7 bases, V lost 3 bases, and 3 bases had no gene match. The CDR3 sequence is CSASDRANSPLHF. The CDR3 coding sequence is TGCAGTGCTAGTGACAGGGCCAATTCACCCCTCCACTTT.

Only a few counts were recorded for this clonotype. The V gene is TRBV7-3, the J gene TRBJ2-1; 8 nucleotides agree with TRBD2. V shed 2 bases and J 8 bases; nucleotides not matched to a gene: 8. Germline CDR1 is SGHTA and CDR2 is FQGTGA. The CDR3 sequence is 15 residues long. DNA of the CDR3: TGTGCCAGCAGCTTATTCAGCGGGAGTTTTGATGAGCAGTTCTTC. This translates into CASSLFSGSFDEQFF.

This chain uses TRBV28 with TRBJ2-3; TRBD2 agrees at 12 bases. Germline CDR1 is MDHEN and CDR2 is SYDVKM. Trimming removed 4 bases from V and 5 bases from J; junction bases left unmatched: 7. CDR3 length equals 16 residues. As DNA, the CDR3 is TGTGCCAGCAGTTACCGGACTAGCGGGAAACGAGATACGCAGTATTTT. Its translation: CASSYRTSGKRDTQYF.

This clonotype was seen once. The chain has TRBV20-1 and TRBJ2-7; 11 positions match TRBD2. After removal of 0 bases from V and 6 bases from J, the junction contained 13 bases not matched to a gene. The V gene's germline CDR1 is DFQATT and CDR2 SNEGSKA (reference sequence). CDR3 size: 17 residues. CDR3 in amino acids: CSARDFLGLAGGSEQYF. CDR3 DNA sequence: TGCAGTGCTAGAGATTTTTTAGGGCTAGCGGGGGGCTCCGAGCAGTACTTC.

This clonotype was picked up a small number of times. This rearrangement joins TRBV12-3 or TRBV12-4 to TRBJ2-3, with 10 bases that match TRBD2. The CDR3 sequence is 16 residues long. J was trimmed by 2 bases and V by 4 bases; bases with no gene match: 6. CDR3 sequence: CASSSPGLAATDTQYF. Written as DNA, the CDR3 is TGTGCCAGCAGTTCCCCAGGACTAGCGGCCACAGATACGCAGTATTTT.

The CDR3 nucleotides are TGTGCCAGCAGTCCCGGGACAGGGGGCGCGGATGAAAAACTGTTTTTT. Amino acid sequence: CASSPGTGGADEKLFF. The V gene is TRBV12-3 or TRBV12-4, the J gene TRBJ1-4; 12 bases line up with TRBD1. CDR3 length equals 16 residues. The J segment lost 6 bases and the V segment lost 5 bases, leaving 7 bases of the junction unmatched.

For the CDR3, the DNA is TGCGCCAGCAGCTTCTCGGGAGGGCCTTTCGGGGAGCTGTTTTTT. Its protein product is CASSFSGGPFGELFF. The V gene is TRBV5-1, the J gene TRBJ2-2, with 8 bases identical to TRBD2. The CDR3 sequence is 15 residues long. Germline V gene data show CDR1 as SGHRS and CDR2 as YFSETQ. V lost 2 bases to trimming and J lost 7 bases; unmatched junction nucleotides: 7.